One and the same sample provided the 8 T cell receptor beta chains below, sequenced in a study of CD4 T cells in relation to SARS-CoV-2 and coronaviruses. The unexposed donors gave CD4+ T cells in 2011-2018, prior to COVID-19. After about 10 days of culture, CD4+ T cells were isolated. These receptors lack a known antigen. Only in-frame clones appear in the TCRdb table, and some are missing; sequencing was by immunoSEQ multiplex PCR. The repertoire has 25,000 to 35,000 clones, approximately 76% of them found once; the top ten carry roughly 14%. Source material: CD4+ T cells from PBMCs, cultured in vitro. These receptors were taken from a human donor in good health.

The rearrangement uses TRBV4-3 and TRBJ1-1; no clear D gene. CDR3 size: 14 residues. V was cut by 2 bases and J by 3 bases, with 10 bases left in between. The germline gives CDR1 LGHNA, CDR2 YSLEER. CDR3 sequence reads: CASSQILGDTEAFF. The DNA for the CDR3 is TGCGCCAGCAGCCAAATACTCGGGGACACTGAAGCTTTCTTT.

The chain uses TRBV6-2 or TRBV6-3 and TRBJ1-4, with D tentatively TRBD1 (5 bases). This CDR3 is built from 13 residues. The germline V gene has CDR1 MNHEY and CDR2 SVGEGT. V was trimmed by 4 bases and J by 7 bases, leaving 10 bases between them. The CDR3 here is CASSFTTAEKLFF. The CDR3 DNA reads TGTGCCAGCAGTTTTACGACAGCTGAAAAACTGTTTTTT.

This clone was recorded a few times. The V and J genes are TRBV25-1 and TRBJ2-1; tentative D call: TRBD2 (6 bases). This CDR3 region has 15 residues. Germline CDR1 and CDR2: MGHDK and SYGVNS. The germline V and J ends were trimmed by 8 bases and 9 bases, with 23 bases remaining between them. The CDR3 coding sequence is TGTGCCAGCCAGACGGGGGACTCGGCCACTGGTGAGCAGTTCTTC. Translated: CASQTGDSATGEQFF.

Of note for this clone: Germline and junction disagree at one end, which may indicate a read error. The chain employs TRBV7-9 and TRBJ1-1; D possibly corresponds to TRBD1 (5 bases). Per germline, CDR1 SEHNR and CDR2 FQNEAQ (reference sequence). There are 15 residues in the CDR3. The DNA of the CDR3 is TGTGCCAGCAGCGTAGCAAAGGGACTCAACACTGAAGCTTTCTTT. Its translation is CASSVAKGLNTEAFF.

This chain joins TRBV19 and TRBJ1-1; D not resolved. This CDR3 contains 14 residues. Deletions cut 5 bases from V and 5 bases from J, with 15 bases between. Germline values: CDR1 LNHDA, CDR2 SQIVND (reference sequence). Written as DNA, the CDR3 is TGTGCCAGTAGTGATCCGGGATCGAGAACTGAAGCTTTCTTT. It encodes CASSDPGSRTEAFF.

This sequence joins TRBV5-6 and TRBJ2-1; 9 bases match TRBD2. Germline CDR1 and CDR2: SGHDT and YYEEEE. The CDR3 is 15 amino acids. Trimming took 4 bases from V and 10 from J; bases not matched to a gene: 12. The CDR3 DNA follows: TGTGCCAGCAGCAGACTAGCGGCTGGGGGTTCGGAGCAGTTCTTC. Amino acids: CASSRLAAGGSEQFF.

The gene calls are TRBV13 and TRBJ2-1, with D possibly TRBD2 on 7 matching bases. The V gene lost 5 bases and the J gene lost 6 bases, with 26 bases spanning the gap. There are 18 residues in the CDR3. Germline V CDR1 and CDR2: PRHDT, FYEKMQ (reference sequence). The CDR3: CASSPPLGSGGRVNEQFF. In DNA, the CDR3 is TGTGCCAGCAGCCCCCCTCTGGGATCGGGGGGCCGGGTCAATGAGCAGTTCTTC. The variable domain in full, with the rest retrieved from reference TRBV13 and TRBJ2-1, is AAGVIQSPRHLIKEKRETATLKCYPIPRHDTVYWYQQGPGQDPQFLISFYEKMQSDKGSIPDRFSAQQFSDYHSELNMSSLELGDSALYFCASSPPLGSGGRVNEQFFGPGTRLTVL.

The chain combines TRBV6-2 or TRBV6-3 with TRBJ2-1, with D perhaps TRBD1 (7 bases). The CDR3 consists of 14 residues. V was shortened by 6 bases and J by 9 bases, with 18 bases between the two germline ends. Germline lookup yields CDR1 MNHEY and CDR2 SVGEGT. This CDR3 is CASSPQPQGGEQFF. The DNA of the CDR3 is TGTGCCAGCAGCCCCCAACCTCAGGGGGGTGAGCAGTTCTTC.